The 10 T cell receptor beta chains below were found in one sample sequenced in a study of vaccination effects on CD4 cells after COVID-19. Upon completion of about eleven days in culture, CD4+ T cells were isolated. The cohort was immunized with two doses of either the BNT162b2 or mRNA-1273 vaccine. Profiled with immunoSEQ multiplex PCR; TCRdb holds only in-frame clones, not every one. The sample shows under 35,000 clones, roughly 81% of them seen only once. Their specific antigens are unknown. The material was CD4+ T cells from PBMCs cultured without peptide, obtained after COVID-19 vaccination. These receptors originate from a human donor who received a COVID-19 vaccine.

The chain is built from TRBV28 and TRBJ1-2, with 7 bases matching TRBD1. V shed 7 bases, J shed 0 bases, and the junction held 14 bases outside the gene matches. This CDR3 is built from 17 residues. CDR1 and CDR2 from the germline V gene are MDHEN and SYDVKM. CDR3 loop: CASNDEGQFFTNYGYTF. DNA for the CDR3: TGTGCCAGCAACGACGAGGGACAGTTTTTTACTAACTATGGCTACACCTTC.

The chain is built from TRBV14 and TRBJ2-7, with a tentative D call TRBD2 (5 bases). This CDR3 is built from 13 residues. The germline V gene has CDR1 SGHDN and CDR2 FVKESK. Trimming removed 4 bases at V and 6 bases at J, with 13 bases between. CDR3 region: CASSRLLASEQYF. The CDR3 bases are TGTGCCAGCAGCCGACTCCTAGCTTCCGAGCAGTACTTC. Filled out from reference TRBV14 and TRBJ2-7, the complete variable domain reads EAGVTQFPSHSVIEKGQTVTLRCDPISGHDNLYWYRRVMGKEIKFLLHFVKESKQDESGMPNNRFLAERTGGTYSTLKVQPAELEDSGVYFCASSRLLASEQYFGPGTRLTVT.

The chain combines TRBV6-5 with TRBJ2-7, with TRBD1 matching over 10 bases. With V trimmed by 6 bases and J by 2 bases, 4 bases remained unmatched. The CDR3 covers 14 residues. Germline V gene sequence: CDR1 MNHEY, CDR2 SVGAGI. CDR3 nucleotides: TGTGCCAGCAGACCGGGACAGGGGACCTACGAGCAGTACTTC. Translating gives CASRPGQGTYEQYF.

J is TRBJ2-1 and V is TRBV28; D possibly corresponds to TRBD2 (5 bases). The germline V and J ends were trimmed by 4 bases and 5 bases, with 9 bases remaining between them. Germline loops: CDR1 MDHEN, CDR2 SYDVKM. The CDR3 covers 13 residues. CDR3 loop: CASSYGINNEQFF. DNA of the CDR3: TGTGCCAGCAGTTACGGGATTAACAATGAGCAGTTCTTC.

DNA of the CDR3: TGCGCCAGCAGCTTGGCGGGGGGTCGGGATGGCTACACCTTC. It encodes CASSLAGGRDGYTF. The chain is built from TRBV5-1 and TRBJ1-2; D may be TRBD1 (5 bases). The CDR3 has 14 residues. The V gene lost 0 bases and the J gene lost 6 bases, with 12 bases spanning the gap. CDR1 is SGHRS, CDR2 YFSETQ, per germline.

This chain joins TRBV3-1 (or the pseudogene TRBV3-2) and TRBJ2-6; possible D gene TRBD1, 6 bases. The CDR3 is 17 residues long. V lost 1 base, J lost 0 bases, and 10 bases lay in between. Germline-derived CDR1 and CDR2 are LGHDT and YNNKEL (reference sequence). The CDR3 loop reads CASSQGTDHSGANVLTF. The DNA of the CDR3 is TGTGCCAGCAGCCAAGGGACAGACCACTCTGGGGCCAACGTCCTGACTTTC.

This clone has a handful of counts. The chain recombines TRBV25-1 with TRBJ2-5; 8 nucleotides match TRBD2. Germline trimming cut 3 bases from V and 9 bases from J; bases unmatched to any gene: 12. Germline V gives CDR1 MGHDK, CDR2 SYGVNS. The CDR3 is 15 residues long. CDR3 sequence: CASSDPGPREGAQYF. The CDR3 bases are TGTGCCAGCAGTGATCCGGGTCCCCGGGAGGGGGCCCAGTACTTC. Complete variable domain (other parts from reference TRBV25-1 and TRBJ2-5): EADIYQTPRYLVIGTGKKITLECSQTMGHDKMYWYQQDPGMELHLIHYSYGVNSTEKGDLSSESTVSRIRTEHFPLTLESARPSHTSQYLCASSDPGPREGAQYFGPGTRLLVL.

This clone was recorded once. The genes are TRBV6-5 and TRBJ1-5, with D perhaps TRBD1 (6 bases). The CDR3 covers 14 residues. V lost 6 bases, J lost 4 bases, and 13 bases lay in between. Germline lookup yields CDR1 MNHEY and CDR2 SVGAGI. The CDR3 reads CASREGDRNQPQHF. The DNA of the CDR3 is TGTGCCAGCAGAGAGGGGGATAGGAATCAGCCCCAGCATTTT.

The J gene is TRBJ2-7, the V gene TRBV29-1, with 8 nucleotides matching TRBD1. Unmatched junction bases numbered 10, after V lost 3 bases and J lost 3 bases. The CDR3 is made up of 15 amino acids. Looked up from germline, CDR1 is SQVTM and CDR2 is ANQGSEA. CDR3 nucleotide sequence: TGCAGCGTTGAGGAACCCGGGACAGGCATCTACGAGCAGTACTTC. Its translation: CSVEEPGTGIYEQYF.

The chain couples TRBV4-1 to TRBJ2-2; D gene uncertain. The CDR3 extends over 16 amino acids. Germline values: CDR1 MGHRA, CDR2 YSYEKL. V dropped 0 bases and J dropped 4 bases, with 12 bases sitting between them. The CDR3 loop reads CASSQEGAGFTGELFF. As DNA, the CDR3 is TGCGCCAGCAGCCAAGAGGGTGCCGGGTTCACCGGGGAGCTGTTTTTT.